The following is a T cell receptor beta chain sequence with its context. Its cognate antigen is unknown. The data were obtained in a study of cytomegalovirus exposure and HLA in healthy donors. Overall study: Drawn from HLA-typed donors, 65 million to 100 million unique TCRs were held in an early data release. Study-level points and caveats: Fewer N-insertions (relative to the roughly 660-donor mean) were reportedly seen in an Asian-associated ancestry cluster in a later analysis. HLA restriction was apparent for most CMV-associated TCR beta chains in a later analysis. The study labeled 150 to 200 TCR beta chains cytomegalovirus-associated.

The CDR3 consists of 15 residues. The ends lost 7 bases at V and 2 bases at J; junction bases unmatched: 9. Germline CDR1 is SGHTA and CDR2 is FQGNSA. The PCR made use of 60 Vbeta and 13 Jbeta primers. Measured with immunoSEQ multiplex PCR; TCRdb has only the in-frame clones, and not every one. Of over 100,000 clones listed, approximately 78% were seen once; the top ten hold 1.4% to 1.5%. Sequencing input: PBMCs. This TCR came from a female donor in good health and CMV-seronegative. This chain joins TRBV7-2 and TRBJ2-3; 7 nucleotides align to TRBD2. The CDR3 region is CASTFAGVATDTQYF. The CDR3 region has the DNA TGTGCCAGCACCTTTGCGGGAGTAGCCACAGATACGCAGTATTTT.